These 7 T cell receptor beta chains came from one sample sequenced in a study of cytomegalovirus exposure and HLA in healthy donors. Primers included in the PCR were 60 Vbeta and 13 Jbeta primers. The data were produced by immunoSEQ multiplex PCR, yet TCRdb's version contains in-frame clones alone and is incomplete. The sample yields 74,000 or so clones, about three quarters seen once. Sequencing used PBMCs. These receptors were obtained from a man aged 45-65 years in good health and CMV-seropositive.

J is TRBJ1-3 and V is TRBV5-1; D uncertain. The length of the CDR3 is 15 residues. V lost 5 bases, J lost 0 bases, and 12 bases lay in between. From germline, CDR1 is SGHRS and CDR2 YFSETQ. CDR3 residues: CASRSDGDSGNTIYF. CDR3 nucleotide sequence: TGCGCCAGCAGATCTGACGGGGACTCTGGAAACACCATATATTTT.

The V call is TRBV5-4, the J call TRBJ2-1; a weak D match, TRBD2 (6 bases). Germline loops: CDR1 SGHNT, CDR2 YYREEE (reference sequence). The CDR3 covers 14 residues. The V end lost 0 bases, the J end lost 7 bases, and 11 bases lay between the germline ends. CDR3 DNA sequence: TGTGCCAGCAGCTTGGTTGCGGAGGGGAATGAGCAGTTCTTC. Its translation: CASSLVAEGNEQFF.

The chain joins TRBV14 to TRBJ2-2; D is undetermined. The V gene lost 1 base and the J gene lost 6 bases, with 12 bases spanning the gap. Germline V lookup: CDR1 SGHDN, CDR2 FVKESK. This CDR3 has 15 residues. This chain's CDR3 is CASSQGPGVSGELFF. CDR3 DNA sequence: TGTGCCAGCAGCCAAGGGCCGGGTGTGTCCGGGGAGCTGTTTTTT.

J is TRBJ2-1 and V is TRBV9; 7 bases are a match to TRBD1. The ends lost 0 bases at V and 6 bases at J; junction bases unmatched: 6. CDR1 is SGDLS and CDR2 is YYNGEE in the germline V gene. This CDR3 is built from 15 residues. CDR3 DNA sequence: TGTGCCAGCAGCGTAGGACAGGGCAGCAGCAATGAGCAGTTCTTC. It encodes CASSVGQGSSNEQFF.

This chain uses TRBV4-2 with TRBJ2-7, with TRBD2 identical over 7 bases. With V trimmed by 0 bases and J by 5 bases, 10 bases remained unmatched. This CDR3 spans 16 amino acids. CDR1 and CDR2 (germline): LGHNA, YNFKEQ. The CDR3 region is CASSQDDGGRINEQYF. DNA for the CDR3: TGTGCCAGCAGCCAAGACGACGGCGGGAGAATCAACGAGCAGTACTTC.

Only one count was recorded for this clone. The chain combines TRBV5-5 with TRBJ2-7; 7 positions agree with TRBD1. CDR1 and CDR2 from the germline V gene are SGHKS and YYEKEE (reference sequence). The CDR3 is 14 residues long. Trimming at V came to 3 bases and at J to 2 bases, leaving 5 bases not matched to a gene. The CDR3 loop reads CASSWMDRTYEQYF. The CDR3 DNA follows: TGTGCCAGCAGCTGGATGGACAGGACCTACGAGCAGTACTTC.

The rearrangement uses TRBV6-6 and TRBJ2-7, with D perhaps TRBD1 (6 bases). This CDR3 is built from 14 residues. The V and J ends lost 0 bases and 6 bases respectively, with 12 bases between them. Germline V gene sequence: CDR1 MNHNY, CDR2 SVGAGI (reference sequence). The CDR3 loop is CASSYSARGGEQYF. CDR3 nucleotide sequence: TGTGCCAGCAGTTACTCGGCCAGGGGTGGCGAGCAGTACTTC.